Following are 25 T cell receptor beta chains from one sample sequenced in a study of T cells in localized non-small cell lung cancer. Assay: immunoSEQ multiplex PCR; the TCRdb copy retains only in-frame clones and omits some. The sample includes tens of thousands of clones, roughly 84% of them seen just once. Sample: peripheral blood mononuclear cells, taken before any cancer treatment. The receptors derive from a man aged 40 to 69 with stage III lung adenocarcinoma.

CDR3 in DNA: TGCGCCAGCAGCATAACCGGGACAGCCTACGAGCAGTACTTC. Translated, it gives CASSITGTAYEQYF. The chain uses TRBV5-1 and TRBJ2-7; 7 bases are shared with TRBD1. Germline V gene sequence: CDR1 SGHRS, CDR2 YFSETQ. The J segment lost 2 bases and the V segment lost 4 bases, leaving 6 bases of the junction unmatched. This CDR3 region has 14 residues. Drawing the rest from reference TRBV5-1 and TRBJ2-7, the complete variable domain is KAGVTQTPRYLIKTRGQQVTLSCSPISGHRSVSWYQQTPGQGLQFLFEYFSETQRNKGNFPGRFSGRQFSNSRSEMNVSTLELGDSALYLCASSITGTAYEQYFGPGTRLTVT.

The rearrangement links TRBV12-5 to TRBJ2-3; tentative D call: TRBD1 (5 bases). In germline, CDR1 is LGHNT, CDR2 FRNRAP. The CDR3 length is 12 residues. With 3 bases removed from V and 8 bases from J, the gap between germline ends came to 9 bases. CDR3 residues: CASGFGRGTQYF. The CDR3 region has the DNA TGTGCTAGTGGTTTCGGTAGGGGTACGCAGTATTTT.

This chain joins TRBV7-6 and TRBJ2-1, with 13 bases lining up with TRBD2. CDR1 is SGHVS and CDR2 is FNYEAQ in the germline V gene. The CDR3 totals 19 residues. J lost 4 bases, V lost 3 bases, and 12 bases had no gene match. The CDR3 loop is CASSLVQAGTSGTYNEQFF. In DNA, the CDR3 is TGTGCCAGCAGCTTGGTACAAGCCGGGACTAGCGGGACATACAATGAGCAGTTCTTC.

The chain is built from TRBV5-4 and TRBJ2-3; TRBD1 might be the D (5 bases). Trimming removed 2 bases at V and 2 bases at J, with 9 bases between. Germline values: CDR1 SGHNT, CDR2 YYREEE (reference sequence). CDR3 size: 14 residues. In nucleotides, the CDR3 is TGTGCCAGCAGCTTAGGGGCAATCACAGATACGCAGTATTTT. Its protein product is CASSLGAITDTQYF.

The chain couples TRBV19 to TRBJ2-2, with TRBD1 as a possible D gene (6 bases). The germline gives CDR1 LNHDA, CDR2 SQIVND (reference sequence). The CDR3 has 15 amino acids. Trimming stripped 6 bases from V and 0 bases from J, with 11 bases between. CDR3 sequence: CASSTGQPNTGELFF. CDR3 DNA sequence: TGTGCCAGTAGCACCGGACAGCCGAACACCGGGGAGCTGTTTTTT.

The genes are TRBV7-2 and TRBJ2-2, with a tentative D call TRBD2 (5 bases). The CDR3 totals 14 residues. Germline assignment: CDR1 SGHTA and CDR2 FQGNSA. Trimming shortened V by 3 bases and J by 6 bases, and 11 bases separated the two germline ends. The CDR3: CASSFSRRAGELFF. The CDR3 DNA reads as TGTGCCAGCAGCTTTTCTAGGCGGGCCGGGGAGCTGTTTTTT.

This clone was detected only once. The chain links TRBV14 to TRBJ2-1; 7 nucleotides line up with TRBD2. The CDR3 covers 14 residues. The trim removed 6 bases at V and 0 bases at J, leaving 2 bases unmatched. CDR1 is SGHDN and CDR2 is FVKESK in the germline V gene. The CDR3 nucleotides read TGTGCCAGCAGTCTAGCGGCCTCCTACAATGAGCAGTTCTTC. As protein: CASSLAASYNEQFF.

This clone is medium-sized in the sample. The rearrangement uses TRBV2 and TRBJ1-5; no clear D. Germline loops: CDR1 SNHLY, CDR2 FYNNEI. This CDR3 spans 14 amino acids. V gave up 10 bases and J gave up 0 bases, with 13 bases separating them. CDR3 protein: CATSDGFSNQPQHF. CDR3 nucleotide sequence: TGTGCCACGTCCGACGGTTTTAGCAATCAGCCCCAGCATTTT.

The J gene is TRBJ1-3, the V gene TRBV18; D is perhaps TRBD1 (5 bases). Trimming took off 3 bases at V and 0 bases at J, with 15 bases between the two ends. The CDR3 sequence is 17 residues long. CDR1 and CDR2 from the germline V gene are KGHSH and LQKENI. The DNA of the CDR3 is TGTGCCAGCTCACCCATCCAAACAGGATCCTCTGGAAACACCATATATTTT. Protein sequence: CASSPIQTGSSGNTIYF.

The rearrangement joins TRBV7-2 to TRBJ1-4; TRBD1 aligns across 7 bases. The J segment lost 2 bases and the V segment lost 1 base, leaving 7 bases of the junction unmatched. The germline CDR1 and CDR2 sequences are SGHTA and FQGNSA. This CDR3 region has 17 residues. The CDR3 spells CASSLVAGGKTNEKLFF. The CDR3 nucleotides are TGTGCCAGCAGCTTAGTTGCAGGGGGGAAGACTAATGAAAAACTGTTTTTT.

The CDR3 here is CATSREGQVTNQPQHF. CDR3 nucleotides: TGTGCCACCAGCAGAGAAGGACAGGTTACCAATCAGCCCCAGCATTTT. The chain uses TRBV15 and TRBJ1-5, with 7 bases aligning to TRBD1. V was pared by 0 bases and J by 3 bases, with 5 bases of the junction left unmatched. Germline V CDR1 and CDR2: LNHNV, YYDKDF (reference sequence). The CDR3 contains 16 residues.

This chain joins TRBV10-3 and TRBJ2-7, with D possibly TRBD1 on 6 matching bases. CDR3 size: 15 residues. Trimming took 5 bases from V and 0 from J, leaving 14 bases between them. In germline, CDR1 is ENHRY, CDR2 SYGVKD. The chain's CDR3 is CAISSSDSVSYEQYF. The CDR3 nucleotides read TGTGCCATCAGTTCCTCGGACAGTGTCTCCTACGAGCAGTACTTC.

The chain uses TRBV30 and TRBJ1-3; D not resolved. Between the trimmed V and J ends, which lost 3 bases and 0 bases, there was a span of 3 bases. The length of the CDR3 is 12 residues. CDR1 GTSNPN and CDR2 SVGIG come from the germline V gene (reference sequence). The CDR3 sequence: CAWRSSGNTIYF. In nucleotides, the CDR3 is TGTGCCTGGAGGAGCTCTGGAAACACCATATATTTT.

The chain uses TRBV18 and TRBJ1-4, with D possibly matching TRBD1 (5 bases). This CDR3 is 15 amino acids long. Germline lookup yields CDR1 KGHSH and CDR2 LQKENI. Trimming removed 2 bases at V and 8 bases at J, with 15 bases between. The CDR3 is CASSPTGTGEEKLFF. CDR3 DNA sequence: TGTGCCAGCTCACCAACCGGGACCGGGGAGGAAAAACTGTTTTTT.

This chain connects TRBV10-3 to TRBJ2-1; 8 nucleotides agree with TRBD2. Looked up from germline, CDR1 is ENHRY and CDR2 is SYGVKD. This CDR3 region has 17 residues. Losses at the gene ends were 0 bases for V and 6 bases for J; bases not matched to a gene: 10. Here the CDR3 reads CAISESRGTSGSNEQFF. The CDR3 DNA reads TGTGCCATCAGTGAGTCGAGAGGTACTAGCGGCTCCAATGAGCAGTTCTTC.

The chain carries TRBV9 and TRBJ1-6, with 8 bases aligning to TRBD1. CDR3 length: 16 amino acids. After removal of 0 bases from V and 4 bases from J, the junction contained 3 bases not matched to a gene. Germline V lookup: CDR1 SGDLS, CDR2 YYNGEE. CDR3 in DNA: TGTGCCAGCAGCGTAGGGGGACAGGAATATAATTCACCCCTCCACTTT. This encodes CASSVGGQEYNSPLHF.

V gene TRBV7-9 combines with J gene TRBJ2-5; 10 nucleotides line up with TRBD1. The CDR3 has 16 amino acids. Germline V gene sequence: CDR1 SEHNR, CDR2 FQNEAQ (reference sequence). V shed 7 bases and J 5 bases; nucleotides not matched to a gene: 13. CDR3 amino acids: CASTKERGTGDETQYF. For the CDR3, the DNA is TGTGCCAGCACTAAAGAGAGGGGGACAGGGGACGAGACCCAGTACTTC.

V and J are TRBV7-9 and TRBJ2-1; 9 bases match TRBD1. J lost 3 bases, V lost 8 bases, and 2 bases had no gene match. In germline, CDR1 is SEHNR, CDR2 FQNEAQ (reference sequence). This CDR3 has 13 amino acids. DNA for the CDR3: TGTGCCAGCGAGGACAGGGGCTACAATGAGCAGTTCTTC. Its protein product is CASEDRGYNEQFF.

This clone occurred once. The V gene is TRBV28, the J gene TRBJ2-7, with 8 bases fitting TRBD2. CDR3 length equals 16 residues. Per the germline V gene, CDR1 is MDHEN and CDR2 is SYDVKM. V lost 6 bases and J lost 5; bases outside the gene matches: 15. Here the CDR3 reads CASSPGGGLAGHEQYF. The CDR3 DNA follows: TGTGCCAGCAGCCCTGGGGGGGGGCTAGCGGGCCACGAGCAGTACTTC.

The chain couples TRBV11-1 to TRBJ2-1; D possibly corresponds to TRBD1 (5 bases). Germline assignment: CDR1 SGHAT and CDR2 FQDESV (reference sequence). V shed 0 bases and J shed 0 bases, with 6 bases lying between them. CDR3 length equals 15 residues. The CDR3 reads CASSLAGPSYNEQFF. In nucleotides, the CDR3 is TGTGCCAGCAGCTTAGCGGGGCCCTCCTACAATGAGCAGTTCTTC.

The chain joins TRBV11-1 to TRBJ1-1; D gene unclear. Trimming left V 2 bases short and J 3 bases short, with 10 bases between. CDR1 and CDR2 from the germline V gene are SGHAT and FQDESV (reference sequence). The CDR3 is 14 residues long. The CDR3 here is CASSLISGDTEAFF. In DNA form, the CDR3 reads TGTGCCAGCAGCTTAATCTCTGGGGACACTGAAGCTTTCTTT.

CDR3 sequence: CASSLLPIGTTDTQYF. CDR3 bases: TGTGCCAGCAGCTTATTGCCAATTGGTACGACAGATACGCAGTATTTT. The genes are TRBV7-8 and TRBJ2-3; D uncertain. The CDR3 sequence is 16 residues long. Between the trimmed V and J ends, which lost 2 bases and 3 bases, there was a span of 15 bases. Germline values: CDR1 SGHVS, CDR2 FQNEAQ.

The chain recombines TRBV2 with TRBJ2-2, with a weak D call TRBD2 (6 bases). This CDR3 spans 12 amino acids. Deletions cut 7 bases from V and 6 bases from J, with 9 bases between. Germline CDR1 and CDR2: SNHLY and FYNNEI. The chain's CDR3 is CASILAPGELFF. The CDR3 DNA follows: TGTGCCAGCATTCTAGCGCCCGGGGAGCTGTTTTTT.

CDR3 region: CASSVDGSRAQYF. The DNA of the CDR3 is TGTGCCAGCAGCGTAGACGGGTCCAGGGCCCAGTACTTC. The chain is built from TRBV9 and TRBJ2-5; TRBD1 might be the D (5 bases). The germline gives CDR1 SGDLS, CDR2 YYNGEE. Between the trimmed V and J ends, which lost 0 bases and 9 bases, there was a span of 12 bases. The CDR3 has 13 amino acids.

This clone was picked up one time. The chain links TRBV9 to TRBJ2-3; TRBD2 matches at 9 bases. Germline trimming cut 3 bases from V and 1 base from J; bases unmatched to any gene: 3. The CDR3 loop spans 15 amino acids. CDR1 and CDR2 (germline): SGDLS, YYNGEE. The CDR3 sequence is CASSEWTSGTDTQYF. For the CDR3, the DNA is TGTGCCAGCAGCGAATGGACTAGCGGCACAGATACGCAGTATTTT.